A single sample is the source of the 5 T cell receptor beta chains below, sequenced in a study of PD-1 blockade in classical Hodgkin lymphoma (dated by TCRdb to 2020 to 2021). Libraries were made using the immunoSEQ multiplex PCR assay. Entries here come from immuneACCESS through TCRdb and include only in-frame sequences with V and J called. Some clones fail to appear in such tables; in the studies checked, an unresolved V gene covers under half of the shortfall, and the cause of the remainder is unknown. This sample has about 41,000 clones in its table, and over 70% of those were observed once. The top ten clones comprise 20% to 25% of the sample. In the paper's terms, the time point label means: cycle 1 day 1 (C1D1), immediately before nivolumab initiation. Every trial patient had relapsed after autologous stem cell transplantation, and cohorts A, B and C differed in prior brentuximab vedotin exposure.

The sequences come from peripheral blood mononuclear cells (PBMCs), collected at baseline. These receptors were taken from a human donor with classical Hodgkin lymphoma.

The genes are TRBV6-6 and TRBJ1-2; no firm D call. V gave up 2 bases and J gave up 6 bases, with 13 bases separating them. The CDR3 is 14 amino acids. Germline loops: CDR1 MNHNY, CDR2 SVGAGI (reference sequence). This CDR3 reads CASSYPEQEDGYTF. The DNA for the CDR3 is TGTGCCAGCAGTTACCCCGAGCAAGAGGATGGCTACACCTTC.

The V gene is TRBV18, the J gene TRBJ2-5; TRBD2 agrees at 8 bases. Germline trimming cut 2 bases from V and 4 bases from J; bases unmatched to any gene: 9. Germline V gene lookup returns CDR1 KGHSH and CDR2 LQKENI. The CDR3 runs 16 residues. The CDR3 spells CASSPTGLAGPETQYF. The CDR3 bases are TGTGCCAGCTCACCAACCGGGCTAGCGGGCCCAGAGACCCAGTACTTC.

The chain combines TRBV21-1 with TRBJ1-2. TRBV21-1 has pseudogene status. The CDR3 runs 13 residues. The CDR3 DNA reads TGTGCCAGCAGTCCCACTGGGAACTATGGCTACACCTTC. This encodes CASSPTGNYGYTF.

The chain has TRBV10-3 and TRBJ2-7; 9 bases are shared with TRBD1. V lost 4 bases and J lost 1; bases outside the gene matches: 8. The V gene's germline CDR1 is ENHRY and CDR2 SYGVKD. This CDR3 has 16 amino acids. CDR3 loop: CAISGLGGTGSYEQYF. CDR3 nucleotides: TGTGCCATCAGTGGGTTAGGTGGGACAGGGTCCTACGAGCAGTACTTC.

The rearrangement joins TRBV7-8 to TRBJ1-2; D gene unclear. Looked up from germline, CDR1 is SGHVS and CDR2 is FQNEAQ. The length of the CDR3 is 14 residues. Trimming took off 1 base at V and 3 bases at J, with 9 bases between the two ends. CDR3 sequence reads: CASSLGSTDYGYTF. The CDR3 region has the DNA TGTGCCAGCAGCTTAGGTAGCACAGACTATGGCTACACCTTC.